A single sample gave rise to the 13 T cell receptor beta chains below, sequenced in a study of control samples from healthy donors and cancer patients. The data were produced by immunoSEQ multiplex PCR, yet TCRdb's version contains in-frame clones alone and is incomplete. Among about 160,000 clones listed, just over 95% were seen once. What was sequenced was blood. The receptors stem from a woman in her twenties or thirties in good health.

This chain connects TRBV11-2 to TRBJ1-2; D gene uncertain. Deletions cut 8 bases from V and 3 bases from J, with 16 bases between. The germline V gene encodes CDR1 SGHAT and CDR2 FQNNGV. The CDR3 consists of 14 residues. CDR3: CASLANPADYGYTF. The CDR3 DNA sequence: TGTGCCAGCCTTGCCAACCCTGCTGACTATGGCTACACCTTC.

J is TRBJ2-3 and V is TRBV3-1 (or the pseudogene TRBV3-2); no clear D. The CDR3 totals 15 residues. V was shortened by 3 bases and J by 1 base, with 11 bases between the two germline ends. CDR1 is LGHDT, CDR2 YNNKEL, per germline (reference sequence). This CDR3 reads CASSQEILGTDTQYF. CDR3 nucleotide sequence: TGTGCCAGCAGCCAGGAAATCTTAGGCACAGATACGCAGTATTTT.

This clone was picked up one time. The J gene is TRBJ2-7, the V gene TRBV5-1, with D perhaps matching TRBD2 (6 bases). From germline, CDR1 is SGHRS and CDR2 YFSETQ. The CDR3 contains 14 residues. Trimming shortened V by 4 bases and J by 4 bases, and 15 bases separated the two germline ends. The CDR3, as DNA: TGCGCCAGCAGCCCAGGGACTTCAAGGTACGAGCAGTACTTC. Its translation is CASSPGTSRYEQYF.

The DNA of the CDR3 is TGTGCCAGCAGCTTGGCTAGCGGATGGGGGGATGAGCAGTTCTTC. This gives the protein CASSLASGWGDEQFF. V gene TRBV5-6 combines with J gene TRBJ2-1; 7 bases line up with TRBD2. The CDR3 sequence is 15 residues long. The trim removed 0 bases at V and 8 bases at J, leaving 8 bases unmatched. Germline CDR1 is SGHDT and CDR2 is YYEEEE.

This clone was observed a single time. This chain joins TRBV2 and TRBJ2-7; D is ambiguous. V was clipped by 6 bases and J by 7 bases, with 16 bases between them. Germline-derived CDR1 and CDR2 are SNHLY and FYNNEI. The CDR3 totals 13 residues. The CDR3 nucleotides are TGTGCCAGCAGGTCGGAGCTCGAAGGAGAGCAGTACTTC. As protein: CASRSELEGEQYF. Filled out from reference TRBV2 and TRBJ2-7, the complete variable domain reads EPEVTQTPSHQVTQMGQEVILRCVPISNHLYFYWYRQILGQKVEFLVSFYNNEISEKSEIFDDQFSVERPDGSNFTLKIRSTKLEDSAMYFCASRSELEGEQYFGPGTRLTVT.

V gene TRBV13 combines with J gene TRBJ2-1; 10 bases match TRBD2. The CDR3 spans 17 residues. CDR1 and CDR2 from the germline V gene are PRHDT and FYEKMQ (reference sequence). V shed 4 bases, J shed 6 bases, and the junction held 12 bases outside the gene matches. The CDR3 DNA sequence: TGTGCCAGCAGCTCCCGGGTAGCGGGGGGCCAAAGCAATGAGCAGTTCTTC. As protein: CASSSRVAGGQSNEQFF.

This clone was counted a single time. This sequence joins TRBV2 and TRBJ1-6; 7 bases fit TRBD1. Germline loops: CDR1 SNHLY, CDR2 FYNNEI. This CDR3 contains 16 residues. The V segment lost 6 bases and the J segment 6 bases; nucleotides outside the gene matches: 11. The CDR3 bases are TGTGCCAGCAGGCCGCTCGCGGGACAGCCTAATTCACCCCTCCACTTT. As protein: CASRPLAGQPNSPLHF.

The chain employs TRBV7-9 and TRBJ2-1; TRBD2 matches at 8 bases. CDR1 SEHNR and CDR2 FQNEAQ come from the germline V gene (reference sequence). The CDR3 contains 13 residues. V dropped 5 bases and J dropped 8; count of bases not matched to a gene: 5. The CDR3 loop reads CASSTGRADEQFF. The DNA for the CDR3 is TGTGCCAGCAGCACCGGGAGGGCCGATGAGCAGTTCTTC.

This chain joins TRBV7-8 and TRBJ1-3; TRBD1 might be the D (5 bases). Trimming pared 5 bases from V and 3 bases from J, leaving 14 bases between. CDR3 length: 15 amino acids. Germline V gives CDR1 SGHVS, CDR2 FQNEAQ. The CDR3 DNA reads TGTGCCAGCAGCGCCATCATGGGGGGTGGAAACACCATATATTTT. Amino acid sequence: CASSAIMGGGNTIYF.

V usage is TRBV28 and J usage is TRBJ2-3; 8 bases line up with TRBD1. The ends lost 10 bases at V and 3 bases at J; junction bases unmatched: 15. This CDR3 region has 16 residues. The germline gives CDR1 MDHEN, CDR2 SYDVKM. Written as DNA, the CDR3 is TGTGCCACCCGAAACCCAGGGGGCTCAGCGACAGATACGCAGTATTTT. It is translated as CATRNPGGSATDTQYF. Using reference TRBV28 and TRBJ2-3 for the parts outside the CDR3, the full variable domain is DVKVTQSSRYLVKRTGEKVFLECVQDMDHENMFWYRQDPGLGLRLIYFSYDVKMKEKGDIPEGYSVSREKKERFSLILESASTNQTSMYLCATRNPGGSATDTQYFGPGTRLTVL.

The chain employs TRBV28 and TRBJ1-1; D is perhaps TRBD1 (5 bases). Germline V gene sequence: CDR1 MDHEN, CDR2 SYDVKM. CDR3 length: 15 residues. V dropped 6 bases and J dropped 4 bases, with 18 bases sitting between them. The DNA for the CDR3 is TGTGCCAGCAGAATCCCGGGACCGAGGGTCACTGAAGCTTTCTTT. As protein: CASRIPGPRVTEAFF. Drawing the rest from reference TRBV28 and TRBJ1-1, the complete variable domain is DVKVTQSSRYLVKRTGEKVFLECVQDMDHENMFWYRQDPGLGLRLIYFSYDVKMKEKGDIPEGYSVSREKKERFSLILESASTNQTSMYLCASRIPGPRVTEAFFGQGTRLTVV.

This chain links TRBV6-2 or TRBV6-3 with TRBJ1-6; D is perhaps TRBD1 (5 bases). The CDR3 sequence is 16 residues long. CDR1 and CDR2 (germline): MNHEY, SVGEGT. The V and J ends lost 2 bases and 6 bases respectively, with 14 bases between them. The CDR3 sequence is CASSYLGAGTNSPLHF. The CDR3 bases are TGTGCCAGCAGTTACCTCGGGGCAGGTACTAATTCACCCCTCCACTTT.

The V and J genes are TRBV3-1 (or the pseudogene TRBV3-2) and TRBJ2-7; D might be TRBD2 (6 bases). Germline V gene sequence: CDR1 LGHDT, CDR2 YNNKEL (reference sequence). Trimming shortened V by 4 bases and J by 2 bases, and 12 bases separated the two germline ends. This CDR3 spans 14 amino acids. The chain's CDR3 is CASSPSRETYEQYF. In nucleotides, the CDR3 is TGTGCCAGCAGCCCCTCCCGGGAGACCTACGAGCAGTACTTC.